Shown below are 24 T cell receptor beta chains from a single sample sequenced in a study of OX40 agonist ivuxolimab in advanced cancers. Clones were read by immunoSEQ multiplex PCR, and TCRdb kept only the in-frame ones, dropping some. The sample records fewer than 80,000 clones, approximately 84% being singletons. The specimen comprised CD4+ or CD8+ T cells sorted from blood, sampled in a trial of the OX40 agonist ivuxolimab. The receptors come from an adult with an advanced solid tumor such as melanoma, head and neck, liver or kidney cancer.

The chain uses TRBV5-1 and TRBJ2-1; tentatively, D is TRBD2 (7 bases). This CDR3 is 13 amino acids long. The V and J ends lost 6 bases and 9 bases respectively, with 16 bases between them. Looked up from germline, CDR1 is SGHRS and CDR2 is YFSETQ. The CDR3 loop reads CASMGGHRIEQFF. The CDR3 DNA sequence: TGCGCCAGCATGGGGGGGCATCGCATTGAGCAGTTCTTC. Supplemented by reference TRBV5-1 and TRBJ2-1, the full variable domain reads KAGVTQTPRYLIKTRGQQVTLSCSPISGHRSVSWYQQTPGQGLQFLFEYFSETQRNKGNFPGRFSGRQFSNSRSEMNVSTLELGDSALYLCASMGGHRIEQFFGPGTRLTVL.

The chain is built from TRBV2 and TRBJ1-5, with D unclear. Germline CDR1 is SNHLY and CDR2 is FYNNEI. V was shortened by 2 bases and J by 0 bases, with 14 bases between the two germline ends. The CDR3 contains 17 residues. The CDR3 is CASSENTRPNSNQPQHF. The CDR3, as DNA: TGTGCCAGCAGTGAAAATACCAGACCTAATAGCAATCAGCCCCAGCATTTT.

This clone is medium-sized in the sample. The chain employs TRBV6-1 and TRBJ2-7; 14 bases are shared with TRBD2. Germline V gene lookup returns CDR1 MNHNS and CDR2 SASEGT. J lost 7 bases, V lost 6 bases, and 5 bases had no gene match. The CDR3 spans 14 residues. CDR3 region: CASRTSGGAREQYF. CDR3 bases: TGTGCCAGCAGGACTAGCGGGGGGGCTCGGGAGCAGTACTTC.

The sample holds one count of this clone. The CDR3 sequence is CASSLADGGVKQTFF. CDR3 nucleotides: TGTGCCAGCAGCTTAGCGGACGGGGGCGTGAAGCAAACTTTCTTT. The V call is TRBV7-9, the J call TRBJ1-1; D might be TRBD1 (6 bases). This CDR3 has 15 residues. Trimming removed 0 bases from V and 12 bases from J, with 20 bases in between. Germline V gene sequence: CDR1 SEHNR, CDR2 FQNEAQ (reference sequence). The full variable domain, rest sourced from reference TRBV7-9 and TRBJ1-1, is DTGVSQNPRHKITKRGQNVTFRCDPISEHNRLYWYRQTLGQGPEFLTYFQNEAQLEKSRLLSDRFSAERPKGSFSTLEIQRTEQGDSAMYLCASSLADGGVKQTFFGQGTRLTVV.

V is TRBV4-2 and J is TRBJ1-5, with D unresolved. Trimming removed 1 base from V and 5 bases from J, with 6 bases in between. This CDR3 contains 13 residues. Looked up from germline, CDR1 is LGHNA and CDR2 is YNFKEQ. The CDR3 spells CASSQAADQPQHF. The CDR3 bases are TGTGCCAGCAGCCAAGCGGCCGATCAGCCCCAGCATTTT.

The rearrangement links TRBV11-2 to TRBJ2-1; 8 bases agree with TRBD1. The CDR3 is 15 amino acids. The germline V gene has CDR1 SGHAT and CDR2 FQNNGV. With 1 base clipped from V and 5 bases from J, the junction kept 4 bases outside the gene matches. The CDR3 is CASSLVWGQDNEQFF. CDR3 coding DNA: TGTGCCAGCAGCTTAGTATGGGGACAGGACAATGAGCAGTTCTTC. Complete variable domain (other parts from reference TRBV11-2 and TRBJ2-1): EAGVAQSPRYKIIEKRQSVAFWCNPISGHATLYWYQQILGQGPKLLIQFQNNGVVDDSQLPKDRFSAERLKGVDSTLKIQPAKLEDSAVYLCASSLVWGQDNEQFFGPGTRLTVL.

CDR3: CASSLTGNSFEQYF. In DNA form, the CDR3 reads TGCGCCAGCAGCTTAACGGGGAACAGCTTCGAGCAGTACTTC. This chain joins TRBV5-1 and TRBJ2-7, with a tentative D call TRBD2 (5 bases). Germline lookup yields CDR1 SGHRS and CDR2 YFSETQ. V was trimmed by 2 bases and J by 6 bases, leaving 15 bases between them. The CDR3 contains 14 residues.

As DNA, the CDR3 is TGTGCCAGTAATTCCCGGGACAGGGGCCATGGCTACACCTTC. Its protein product is CASNSRDRGHGYTF. V usage is TRBV19 and J usage is TRBJ1-2; 10 bases map to TRBD1. The CDR3 runs to 14 residues. With 7 bases clipped from V and 6 bases from J, the junction kept 8 bases outside the gene matches. CDR1 and CDR2 from the germline V gene are LNHDA and SQIVND (reference sequence).

Sample share makes this clone medium-sized (0.01 to 0.1%). The chain links TRBV30 to TRBJ2-7; D is unclear. The CDR3 extends over 11 amino acids. Trimming cost V 3 bases and J 4 bases, with 7 bases left between them. Germline V gene data show CDR1 as GTSNPN and CDR2 as SVGIG (reference sequence). CDR3 nucleotides: TGTGCCTGGAGGGATTTGTACGAGCAGTACTTC. Translation: CAWRDLYEQYF.

The chain carries TRBV5-6 and TRBJ2-7, with D perhaps TRBD1 (5 bases). This CDR3 has 15 amino acids. V lost 6 bases to trimming and J lost 4 bases, with 20 bases between them. Germline V lookup: CDR1 SGHDT, CDR2 YYEEEE. CDR3: CASTSVGRERYEQYF. As DNA, the CDR3 is TGTGCCAGCACGTCAGTCGGCAGGGAAAGATACGAGCAGTACTTC.

CDR3 protein: CASSGDEGTRYGYTF. DNA of the CDR3: TGTGCCAGCAGCGGCGATGAAGGTACACGCTATGGCTACACCTTC. The chain uses TRBV5-6 and TRBJ1-2; no clear D gene. The CDR3 has 15 amino acids. Trimming took off 4 bases at V and 4 bases at J, with 17 bases between the two ends. Looked up from germline, CDR1 is SGHDT and CDR2 is YYEEEE. The variable domain in full, with the rest retrieved from reference TRBV5-6 and TRBJ1-2, is DAGVTQSPTHLIKTRGQQVTLRCSPKSGHDTVSWYQQALGQGPQFIFQYYEEEERQRGNFPDRFSGHQFPNYSSELNVNALLLGDSALYLCASSGDEGTRYGYTFGSGTRLTVV.

CDR3 coding DNA: TGTGCCAGCAGTGGCAGGTCGTGGGTGTCCAACGAGCAGTACTTC. It translates to CASSGRSWVSNEQYF. The chain joins TRBV7-9 to TRBJ2-7, with no clear D. The ends were cut back, 6 bases at V and 5 bases at J, with 20 bases in the middle. The CDR3 has 15 residues. The germline CDR1 and CDR2 sequences are SEHNR and FQNEAQ (reference sequence). Using reference TRBV7-9 and TRBJ2-7 for the parts outside the CDR3, the full variable domain is DTGVSQNPRHKITKRGQNVTFRCDPISEHNRLYWYRQTLGQGPEFLTYFQNEAQLEKSRLLSDRFSAERPKGSFSTLEIQRTEQGDSAMYLCASSGRSWVSNEQYFGPGTRLTVT.

The chain carries TRBV9 and TRBJ2-3; no clear D gene. The CDR3 totals 11 residues. Between the trimmed V and J ends, which lost 4 bases and 5 bases, there was a span of 5 bases. Germline CDR1 SGDLS, CDR2 YYNGEE. For the CDR3, the DNA is TGTGCCAGCAGCCCGATAGATACGCAGTATTTT. Translating gives CASSPIDTQYF.

The V and J genes are TRBV18 and TRBJ2-7; maybe TRBD1 (5 bases). Trimming cost V 3 bases and J 5 bases, with 17 bases left between them. This CDR3 region has 15 residues. CDR1 and CDR2 (germline): KGHSH, LQKENI. The CDR3 DNA is TGTGCCAGCTCACCTCTGGCAGGGATGTTGGACGAGCAGTACTTC. Translating gives CASSPLAGMLDEQYF.

The rearrangement links TRBV9 to TRBJ2-1; possibly TRBD1 or TRBD2 for D (6 bases each). This CDR3 is built from 14 residues. Trimming removed 1 base at V and 6 bases at J, with 11 bases between. CDR1 and CDR2 (germline): SGDLS, YYNGEE. The CDR3 is CASSVLGGLNEQFF. As DNA, the CDR3 is TGTGCCAGCAGCGTATTGGGGGGCCTCAATGAGCAGTTCTTC.

V and J are TRBV5-6 and TRBJ2-2; tentatively, D is TRBD1 (7 bases). The CDR3 has 16 residues. The V end lost 0 bases, the J end lost 4 bases, and 13 bases lay between the germline ends. Germline loops: CDR1 SGHDT, CDR2 YYEEEE. The CDR3 bases are TGTGCCAGCAGCTTGGTGGAGGGGGCGGGCACCGGGGAGCTGTTTTTT. It specifies CASSLVEGAGTGELFF.

This clone was picked up a small number of times. The V gene is TRBV30, the J gene TRBJ1-5, with a weak D call TRBD1 (6 bases). Deletions cut 0 bases from V and 2 bases from J, with 8 bases between. CDR3 length: 14 residues. The germline gives CDR1 GTSNPN, CDR2 SVGIG (reference sequence). The CDR3 is CAWSVGGGNQPQHF. CDR3 bases: TGTGCCTGGAGTGTAGGGGGAGGCAATCAGCCCCAGCATTTT.

The rearrangement uses TRBV11-2 and TRBJ2-1, with unresolved D. This CDR3 is 11 amino acids long. Germline V gene lookup returns CDR1 SGHAT and CDR2 FQNNGV. The V and J ends lost 0 bases and 11 bases respectively, with 5 bases between them. CDR3: CASSLDRKQFF. CDR3 DNA sequence: TGTGCCAGCAGCTTAGATCGGAAGCAGTTCTTC.

This rearrangement joins TRBV7-2 to TRBJ1-6, with TRBD1 matching over 8 bases. This CDR3 comprises 15 residues. The germline V gene has CDR1 SGHTA and CDR2 FQGNSA. J lost 7 bases, V lost 5 bases, and 7 bases had no gene match. DNA of the CDR3: TGTGCCAGCAGCCTCCAGGCAGGGGGCAATTCACCCCTCCACTTT. Its translation: CASSLQAGGNSPLHF.

V and J are TRBV5-6 and TRBJ1-6; 7 positions agree with TRBD1. Unmatched junction bases numbered 9, after V lost 4 bases and J lost 2 bases. Per the germline V gene, CDR1 is SGHDT and CDR2 is YYEEEE. The CDR3 has 17 amino acids. The CDR3 protein is CASSTRTTGTYNSPLHF. The CDR3, as DNA: TGTGCCAGCAGCACCCGGACGACAGGGACCTATAATTCACCCCTCCACTTT.

The chain recombines TRBV5-1 with TRBJ2-1, with TRBD2 matching 12 bases. Germline lookup yields CDR1 SGHRS and CDR2 YFSETQ. The CDR3 length is 15 residues. V gave up 1 base and J gave up 8 bases; unmatched junction bases: 4. The CDR3 bases are TGCGCCAGCAGCTTGCGACTAGCGGGAGTCTATGAGCAGTTCTTC. Its translation: CASSLRLAGVYEQFF. Full variable domain (outside the CDR3, taken from reference TRBV5-1 and TRBJ2-1): KAGVTQTPRYLIKTRGQQVTLSCSPISGHRSVSWYQQTPGQGLQFLFEYFSETQRNKGNFPGRFSGRQFSNSRSEMNVSTLELGDSALYLCASSLRLAGVYEQFFGPGTRLTVL.

The chain recombines TRBV18 with TRBJ1-1, with D unresolved. The CDR3 totals 13 residues. CDR1 and CDR2 from the germline V gene are KGHSH and LQKENI. V was cut by 4 bases and J by 2 bases, with 8 bases left in between. CDR3 protein: CASSQILNTEAFF. In nucleotides, the CDR3 is TGTGCCAGCTCACAGATCTTAAACACTGAAGCTTTCTTT.

The CDR3 nucleotides read TGTGCCAGCACCCACCTGACAGGGGCTCAGAATTCACCCCTCCACTTT. Translating gives CASTHLTGAQNSPLHF. The chain recombines TRBV2 with TRBJ1-6; TRBD1 agrees at 8 bases. V trimming: 7 bases; J trimming: 7 bases; junction bases outside the gene matches: 12. Germline CDR1 and CDR2: SNHLY and FYNNEI. The CDR3 runs to 16 residues.

Here the CDR3 DNA reads TGTGCCAGTACTGGCAGAGTGAACACTGAAGCTTTCTTT. Translation: CASTGRVNTEAFF. This chain joins TRBV19 and TRBJ1-1; D unresolved. The CDR3 totals 13 residues. Trimming left V 7 bases short and J 0 bases short, with 9 bases between. Germline V CDR1 and CDR2: LNHDA, SQIVND (reference sequence).